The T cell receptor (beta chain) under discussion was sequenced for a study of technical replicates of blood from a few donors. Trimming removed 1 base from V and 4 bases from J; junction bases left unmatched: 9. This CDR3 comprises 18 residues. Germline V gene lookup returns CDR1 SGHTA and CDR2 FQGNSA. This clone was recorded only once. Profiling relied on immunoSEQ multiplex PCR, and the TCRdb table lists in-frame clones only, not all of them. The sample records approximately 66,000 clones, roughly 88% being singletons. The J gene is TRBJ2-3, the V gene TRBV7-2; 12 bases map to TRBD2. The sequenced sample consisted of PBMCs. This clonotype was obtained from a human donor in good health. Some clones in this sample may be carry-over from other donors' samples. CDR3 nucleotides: TGTGCCAGCAGCTTAGTGGGGGCTAGCGGGGGGGCTTCAGATACGCAGTATTTT. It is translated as CASSLVGASGGASDTQYF. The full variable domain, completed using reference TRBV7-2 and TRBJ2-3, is GAGVSQSPSNKVTEKGKDVELRCDPISGHTALYWYRQSLGQGLEFLIYFQGNSAPDKSGLPSDRFSAERTGGSVSTLTIQRTQQEDSAVYLCASSLVGASGGASDTQYFGPGTRLTVL.